A single sample gave rise to the 22 T cell receptor beta chains below, sequenced in a study of cytotoxic CD8 clonotypes in ibrutinib-treated CLL. Profiling relied on immunoSEQ multiplex PCR, and the TCRdb table lists in-frame clones only, not all of them. This table has 150,000 or so clones, 75% to 80% appearing once. The sample in question was PBMCs, obtained after 24 months of ibrutinib treatment. The receptors here all came from a human donor with chronic lymphocytic leukemia.

This clone has more than one count but fewer than ten. This rearrangement joins TRBV7-2 to TRBJ2-3; D possibly corresponds to TRBD1 (6 bases). The V end was cut by 3 bases, the J end by 4 bases, with 14 bases between. The germline gives CDR1 SGHTA, CDR2 FQGNSA. This CDR3 contains 15 residues. The CDR3 nucleotides read TGTGCCAGCAGCTTGGGGTTCCAGGGGCCAGATACGCAGTATTTT. Residues: CASSLGFQGPDTQYF.

The chain carries TRBV6-5 and TRBJ1-2; D is possibly TRBD1 (6 bases). The CDR3 has 13 amino acids. V was trimmed by 6 bases and J by 4 bases, leaving 12 bases between them. Germline assignment: CDR1 MNHEY and CDR2 SVGAGI. The CDR3 sequence: CASRTQGGYGYTF. In nucleotides, the CDR3 is TGTGCCAGCAGAACACAGGGAGGCTATGGCTACACCTTC.

The J gene is TRBJ1-4, the V gene TRBV18, with D hard to call. V dropped 0 bases and J dropped 11 bases, with 16 bases sitting between them. Germline loops: CDR1 KGHSH, CDR2 LQKENI. There are 15 residues in the CDR3. Written as DNA, the CDR3 is TGTGCCAGCTCACCACCGATGGACGCCGATAAGAAACTGTTTTTT. Encoded protein: CASSPPMDADKKLFF.

The chain employs TRBV2 and TRBJ2-3; maybe TRBD2 (6 bases). V lost 6 bases to trimming and J lost 6 bases, with 10 bases between them. The germline gives CDR1 SNHLY, CDR2 FYNNEI. This CDR3 has 12 amino acids. The CDR3: CASRGTSDTQYF. In DNA, the CDR3 is TGTGCCAGCAGGGGTACTAGCGATACGCAGTATTTT.

The chain employs TRBV18 and TRBJ1-1; perhaps TRBD1 as D (5 bases). Germline CDR1 KGHSH, CDR2 LQKENI. Trimming shortened V by 2 bases and J by 0 bases, and 10 bases separated the two germline ends. This CDR3 has 15 residues. CDR3 amino acids: CASSPVAGMNTEAFF. Here the CDR3 DNA reads TGTGCCAGCTCACCAGTGGCAGGGATGAACACTGAAGCTTTCTTT.

This clone has more than one count but fewer than ten. CDR3 DNA: TGTGCCAGCAGCTTTGGGGGGGGAAGGTCCTACGAGCAGTACTTC. This sequence encodes CASSFGGGRSYEQYF. The chain links TRBV7-8 to TRBJ2-7; TRBD2 matches at 7 bases. Germline CDR1 is SGHVS and CDR2 is FQNEAQ. J gave up 1 base and V 3 bases, and 6 bases lay outside the gene matches. CDR3 length equals 15 residues.

The sample holds a few counts of this clone. V is TRBV5-6 and J is TRBJ2-6, with D uncertain. Germline V lookup: CDR1 SGHDT, CDR2 YYEEEE. CDR3 length: 14 amino acids. V lost 1 base and J 3 bases, leaving 5 bases between the germline ends. CDR3 sequence reads: CASSLRVGANVLTF. The CDR3 DNA follows: TGTGCCAGCAGCTTGAGGGTTGGGGCCAACGTCCTGACTTTC.

The chain joins TRBV6-5 to TRBJ1-5; D remains unclear. The CDR3 consists of 15 residues. Per the germline V gene, CDR1 is MNHEY and CDR2 is SVGAGI. The germline V and J ends were trimmed by 0 bases and 0 bases, with 6 bases remaining between them. For the CDR3, the DNA is TGTGCCAGCAGTTACTCCTGGGATAGCAATCAGCCCCAGCATTTT. It yields the protein CASSYSWDSNQPQHF.

The CDR3 here is CASSQDPRGASQPQHF. CDR3 sequence (DNA): TGTGCCAGCAGCCAAGATCCCAGGGGTGCGAGTCAGCCCCAGCATTTT. This chain uses TRBV4-2 with TRBJ1-5, with D maybe TRBD1 (6 bases). Germline values: CDR1 LGHNA, CDR2 YNFKEQ. V lost 0 bases and J 6 bases, leaving 15 bases between the germline ends. This CDR3 contains 16 residues.

The CDR3 nucleotides are TGTGCCAGCAGCTTAGGTGCAAACACCGGGGAGCTGTTTTTT. This translates into CASSLGANTGELFF. The J gene is TRBJ2-2, the V gene TRBV7-9, with unresolved D. Germline CDR1 is SEHNR and CDR2 is FQNEAQ (reference sequence). The CDR3 has 14 residues. V was shortened by 1 base and J by 2 bases, with 5 bases between the two germline ends.

V is TRBV7-6 and J is TRBJ2-5; D is possibly TRBD2 (6 bases). Trimming shortened V by 5 bases and J by 5 bases, and 15 bases separated the two germline ends. CDR1 is SGHVS, CDR2 FNYEAQ, per germline. The CDR3 extends over 14 amino acids. CDR3 sequence: CASSPPGRGETQYF. The CDR3, as DNA: TGTGCCAGCAGCCCCCCGGGACGGGGGGAGACCCAGTACTTC.

This chain connects TRBV2 to TRBJ1-5, with D possibly matching TRBD1 (5 bases). V was cut by 6 bases and J by 5 bases, with 8 bases left in between. There are 12 residues in the CDR3. Germline-derived CDR1 and CDR2 are SNHLY and FYNNEI. CDR3 sequence reads: CASRGDDQPQHF. CDR3 DNA sequence: TGTGCCAGCAGGGGGGATGATCAGCCCCAGCATTTT.

Within the sample, this clone is medium-sized. This chain connects TRBV27 to TRBJ2-7; perhaps TRBD1 as D (5 bases). In germline, CDR1 is MNHEY, CDR2 SMNVEV (reference sequence). The CDR3 length is 13 residues. Between the trimmed V and J ends, which lost 6 bases and 6 bases, there was a span of 15 bases. CDR3 nucleotides: TGTGCCAGCAGCCTCTTCCCAACAGGCGAGCAGTACTTC. Encoded protein: CASSLFPTGEQYF.

Within the sample, this clone is medium-sized. The genes are TRBV4-2 and TRBJ2-1; perhaps TRBD2 as D (6 bases). The CDR3 loop spans 15 amino acids. From germline, CDR1 is LGHNA and CDR2 YNFKEQ. V lost 1 base to trimming and J lost 10 bases, with 17 bases between them. The CDR3 bases are TGTGCCAGCAGCCAAGCCGGGGACCCGGGAGACGAGCAGTTCTTC. Protein sequence: CASSQAGDPGDEQFF.

The J gene is TRBJ1-3, the V gene TRBV7-2, with TRBD1 as a possible D gene (5 bases). The length of the CDR3 is 17 residues. Germline CDR1 SGHTA, CDR2 FQGNSA. The V end lost 6 bases, the J end lost 4 bases, and 22 bases lay between the germline ends. The DNA of the CDR3 is TGTGCCAGCAGACAGAGGGACTTTTCTGACCCCGGAAACACCATATATTTT. Translated, it gives CASRQRDFSDPGNTIYF.

Only a few counts were recorded for this clone. This rearrangement joins TRBV7-2 to TRBJ2-2; no definite D call. V was trimmed by 5 bases and J by 2 bases, leaving 3 bases between them. This CDR3 is built from 12 residues. Per germline, CDR1 SGHTA and CDR2 FQGNSA. The CDR3 DNA is TGTGCCAGCAGCCCAAACACCGGGGAGCTGTTTTTT. It yields the protein CASSPNTGELFF.

The rearrangement links TRBV11-2 to TRBJ2-7; D unclear. Trimming shortened V by 5 bases and J by 1 base, and 15 bases separated the two germline ends. This CDR3 comprises 15 residues. Germline assignment: CDR1 SGHAT and CDR2 FQNNGV. The CDR3 DNA follows: TGTGCCAGCAGCCCCCAGGCCTCTTCATCCTACGAGCAGTACTTC. As protein: CASSPQASSSYEQYF. The entire variable domain, with the rest obtained from reference TRBV11-2 and TRBJ2-7, is as follows: EAGVAQSPRYKIIEKRQSVAFWCNPISGHATLYWYQQILGQGPKLLIQFQNNGVVDDSQLPKDRFSAERLKGVDSTLKIQPAKLEDSAVYLCASSPQASSSYEQYFGPGTRLTVT.

CDR3 sequence: CASRPGEAFF. Here the CDR3 DNA reads TGTGCCAGCAGGCCGGGGGAAGCTTTCTTT. This chain uses TRBV2 with TRBJ1-1; unclear D gene. CDR3 length: 10 residues. The germline CDR1 and CDR2 sequences are SNHLY and FYNNEI. V gave up 6 bases and J gave up 8 bases, with 7 bases separating them. Full variable domain (outside the CDR3, taken from reference TRBV2 and TRBJ1-1): EPEVTQTPSHQVTQMGQEVILRCVPISNHLYFYWYRQILGQKVEFLVSFYNNEISEKSEIFDDQFSVERPDGSNFTLKIRSTKLEDSAMYFCASRPGEAFFGQGTRLTVV.

The rearrangement uses TRBV11-2 and TRBJ2-3; D is perhaps TRBD2 (6 bases). CDR1 is SGHAT, CDR2 FQNNGV, per germline. Trimming removed 2 bases at V and 6 bases at J, with 6 bases between. The CDR3 contains 12 residues. CDR3 region: CASSLLADTQYF. In DNA, the CDR3 is TGTGCCAGCAGCTTACTAGCGGATACGCAGTATTTT.

This chain joins TRBV5-1 and TRBJ1-1; TRBD1 agrees at 12 bases. The CDR3 covers 14 residues. V was pared by 3 bases and J by 6 bases, with 3 bases of the junction left unmatched. Germline CDR1 reads SGHRS; CDR2 reads YFSETQ. CDR3 residues: CASSWGQGAAEAFF. The CDR3 nucleotides are TGCGCCAGCAGCTGGGGACAGGGGGCGGCTGAAGCTTTCTTT.

V gene TRBV11-3 combines with J gene TRBJ2-3, with D perhaps assigned TRBD1 or TRBD2 (5 bases each). CDR3 length: 15 residues. Trimming took off 1 base at V and 2 bases at J, with 10 bases between the two ends. Germline CDR1 reads SGHNT; CDR2 reads YENEEA. In DNA, the CDR3 is TGTGCCAGCAGCTTAGGGGGACGGGACACAGATACGCAGTATTTT. Translating it yields CASSLGGRDTDTQYF.

This clone has just a few counts. This chain uses TRBV19 with TRBJ1-4; 11 bases line up with TRBD1. CDR3 length: 18 amino acids. Germline V gene lookup returns CDR1 LNHDA and CDR2 SQIVND (reference sequence). V lost 5 bases, J lost 8 bases, and 16 bases stayed unmatched. The CDR3, as DNA: TGTGCCAGTAGTCCCCTACCGGACAGGGGGCCAGGAGGGGAAAAACTGTTTTTT. This codes for CASSPLPDRGPGGEKLFF.